These 18 T cell receptor beta chains originate from one sample sequenced in a study of cytotoxic CD8 clonotypes in ibrutinib-treated CLL (dated by TCRdb to the early 2020s). The method behind the library was the immunoSEQ multiplex PCR assay. The source is immuneACCESS, and TCRdb retained only in-frame sequences with V and J called. Part of the clones is not carried over; for the studies checked, unresolved V genes explain less than half of this, and the remainder is unexplained. The sample table contains around 310,000 clones; only one count was recorded for almost 80% of them. The ten largest make up over 5% of the sample. Specimen: PBMCs, collected before ibrutinib treatment. The receptors come from a human donor with chronic lymphocytic leukemia.

The CDR3 DNA is TGTGCCAGCAGCCAAGTCGCAGGCGACGGCTACACCTTC. Its protein is CASSQVAGDGYTF. This chain uses TRBV4-2 with TRBJ1-2; no reliable D call. The V end lost 1 base, the J end lost 8 bases, and 11 bases lay between the germline ends. The CDR3 contains 13 residues. Germline V gives CDR1 LGHNA, CDR2 YNFKEQ.

The genes are TRBV6-5 and TRBJ1-2; no definite D call. The CDR3 extends over 13 amino acids. The germline V and J ends were trimmed by 6 bases and 2 bases, with 10 bases remaining between them. Germline assignment: CDR1 MNHEY and CDR2 SVGAGI. The CDR3 is CASSNELNYGYTF. CDR3 sequence (DNA): TGTGCCAGCAGCAATGAACTCAACTATGGCTACACCTTC.

The chain recombines TRBV19 with TRBJ1-3; 7 bases are a match to TRBD1. The germline gives CDR1 LNHDA, CDR2 SQIVND (reference sequence). The CDR3 loop spans 14 amino acids. The V and J ends lost 5 bases and 3 bases, in that order; junction bases with no gene match: 4. Here the CDR3 DNA reads TGTGCCAGTAGTTCTTCAGGGGGTGGAAACACCATATATTTT. It specifies CASSSSGGGNTIYF.

This clone was seen a single time. Germline and junction disagree at one end, which may indicate a read error. V gene TRBV7-7 combines with J gene TRBJ2-3, with D perhaps being TRBD1 or TRBD2 (6 bases each). The CDR3 sequence is 13 residues long. The germline V gene encodes CDR1 SSHAT and CDR2 FNYEAQ (reference sequence). The CDR3 loop reads CASSLGGGHTQYF. The CDR3 coding sequence is TGTGCTAGCAGCTTAGGAGGGGGACATACGCAGTATTTT.

V gene TRBV7-6 combines with J gene TRBJ2-7; 13 bases are shared with TRBD2. Trimming removed 5 bases from V and 0 bases from J; junction bases left unmatched: 4. The germline V gene has CDR1 SGHVS and CDR2 FNYEAQ. The CDR3 is made up of 16 amino acids. CDR3 coding DNA: TGTGCCAGCAGCCCATGGACTAGCGGGAGCTCCTACGAGCAGTACTTC. Encoded protein: CASSPWTSGSSYEQYF.

This clone was observed a single time. The DNA of the CDR3 is TGTGCCAGCAGCTTAGCACAGGGGCACACTGAAGCTTTCTTT. Its translation is CASSLAQGHTEAFF. This chain joins TRBV7-9 and TRBJ1-1, with 7 nucleotides matching TRBD1. Germline assignment: CDR1 SEHNR and CDR2 FQNEAQ (reference sequence). The CDR3 contains 14 residues. V was pared by 0 bases and J by 3 bases, with 1 base of the junction left unmatched.

The chain uses TRBV5-4 and TRBJ2-1, with a weak D call TRBD2 (6 bases). The CDR3 contains 15 residues. The germline V gene has CDR1 SGHNT and CDR2 YYREEE (reference sequence). Trimming cost V 4 bases and J 3 bases, with 14 bases left between them. CDR3 residues: CASSPREEFYNEQFF. The CDR3 DNA reads as TGTGCCAGCAGCCCTAGGGAGGAGTTCTACAATGAGCAGTTCTTC.

The V call is TRBV27, the J call TRBJ2-5; D remains unclear. Trimming removed 0 bases from V and 1 base from J, with 12 bases in between. Germline CDR1 reads MNHEY; CDR2 reads SMNVEV (reference sequence). The CDR3 is 16 amino acids. Written as DNA, the CDR3 is TGTGCCAGCAGTTTATCCCACATGTACCCCCAAGAGACCCAGTACTTC. Translating it yields CASSLSHMYPQETQYF.

The chain joins TRBV15 to TRBJ2-7; a possible D gene is TRBD2 (5 bases). CDR1 is LNHNV and CDR2 is YYDKDF in the germline V gene (reference sequence). The CDR3 runs 14 residues. The V end was cut by 3 bases, the J end by 0 bases, with 9 bases between. The CDR3 loop is CATSSTRDSYEQYF. DNA of the CDR3: TGTGCCACCAGCAGTACTAGAGACTCCTACGAGCAGTACTTC.

With regard to this clone: At one end, the junction sequence differs from germline, possibly due to a read error. CDR3 in DNA: TGTGCCAGCTCACCATCAGTCCCTGGGACAAGCCTTTTT. It translates to CASSPSVPGTSLF. The rearrangement joins TRBV18 to TRBJ1-4, with D perhaps TRBD1 (6 bases). The CDR3 length is 13 residues. The germline CDR1 and CDR2 sequences are KGHSH and LQKENI.

The genes are TRBV4-2 and TRBJ1-5; 7 bases are a match to TRBD1. V shed 6 bases and J 4 bases; nucleotides not matched to a gene: 9. CDR1 is LGHNA and CDR2 is YNFKEQ in the germline V gene. The CDR3 contains 15 residues. The CDR3 region is CASSTDRERNQPQHF. As DNA, the CDR3 is TGTGCCAGCAGTACCGACAGGGAGAGGAATCAGCCCCAGCATTTT.

The rearrangement uses TRBV9 and TRBJ2-7, with D perhaps matching TRBD2 (5 bases). The ends were cut back, 0 bases at V and 3 bases at J, with 13 bases in the middle. CDR1 and CDR2 (germline): SGDLS, YYNGEE. The CDR3 extends over 15 amino acids. In DNA, the CDR3 is TGTGCCAGCAGCGTAGGAAGCGGAGACAACTACGAGCAGTACTTC. Its translation: CASSVGSGDNYEQYF.

This clone was detected only once. The chain employs TRBV13 and TRBJ2-5, with 8 bases fitting TRBD2. The CDR3 length is 13 residues. The V segment lost 5 bases and the J segment 5 bases; nucleotides outside the gene matches: 4. Germline CDR1 reads PRHDT; CDR2 reads FYEKMQ (reference sequence). This CDR3 is CASSPGLGETQYF. Here the CDR3 DNA reads TGTGCCAGCAGCCCGGGACTAGGGGAGACCCAGTACTTC.

V is TRBV14 and J is TRBJ2-5; D gene uncertain. The CDR3 has 15 amino acids. V was cut by 0 bases and J by 2 bases, with 10 bases left in between. Germline assignment: CDR1 SGHDN and CDR2 FVKESK. DNA for the CDR3: TGTGCCAGCAGCCAAGATAGGGCGCAACAAGAGACCCAGTACTTC. Protein product: CASSQDRAQQETQYF.

The CDR3 nucleotides are TGTGCCAGCAGCCTGACTAGCATCAGTGAGCAGTTCTTC. Its translation: CASSLTSISEQFF. The V gene is TRBV11-3, the J gene TRBJ2-1; TRBD2 agrees at 7 bases. Looked up from germline, CDR1 is SGHNT and CDR2 is YENEEA. This CDR3 contains 13 residues. Trimming cost V 5 bases and J 9 bases; bases outside gene matches: 7.

The chain has TRBV11-2 and TRBJ2-2, with 7 positions matching TRBD2. The CDR3 has 13 residues. The V segment lost 4 bases and the J segment 4 bases; nucleotides outside the gene matches: 0. Germline lookup yields CDR1 SGHAT and CDR2 FQNNGV. This CDR3 reads CASSSGGTGELFF. In DNA, the CDR3 is TGTGCCAGCAGCTCGGGGGGCACCGGGGAGCTGTTTTTT.

The V and J genes are TRBV4-1 and TRBJ2-1, with TRBD2 identical over 13 bases. The CDR3 is made up of 17 amino acids. CDR1 is MGHRA, CDR2 YSYEKL, per germline. V was pared by 6 bases and J by 4 bases, with 9 bases of the junction left unmatched. CDR3 coding DNA: TGCGCCAGCAGACTATCACTAGCGGGAGGGTTTTACAATGAGCAGTTCTTC. The encoded protein is CASRLSLAGGFYNEQFF.

V is TRBV2 and J is TRBJ1-5; D uncertain. Germline V gene data show CDR1 as SNHLY and CDR2 as FYNNEI. The CDR3 length is 12 residues. Deletions cut 2 bases from V and 4 bases from J, with 3 bases between. The CDR3 sequence is CASSERNQPQHF. The DNA for the CDR3 is TGTGCCAGCAGTGAACGGAATCAGCCCCAGCATTTT.